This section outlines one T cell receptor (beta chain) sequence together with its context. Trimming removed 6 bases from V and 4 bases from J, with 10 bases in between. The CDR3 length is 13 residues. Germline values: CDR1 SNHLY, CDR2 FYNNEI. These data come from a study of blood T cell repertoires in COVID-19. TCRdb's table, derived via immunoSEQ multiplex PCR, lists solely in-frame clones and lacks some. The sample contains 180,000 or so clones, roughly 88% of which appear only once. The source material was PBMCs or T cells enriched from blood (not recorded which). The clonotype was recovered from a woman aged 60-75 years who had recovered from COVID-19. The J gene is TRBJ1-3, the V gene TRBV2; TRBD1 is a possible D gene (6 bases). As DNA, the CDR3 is TGTGCCAGCAGACAGGGTATCGGAAACACCATATATTTT. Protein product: CASRQGIGNTIYF.